A single sample is the source of the 22 T cell receptor beta chains below, sequenced in a study of blood T cell repertoires in COVID-19. The method was immunoSEQ multiplex PCR; TCRdb's version includes in-frame clones alone and lacks a portion of them. The table lists 230,000 or so clones, about 90% of them singletons. What was sequenced was peripheral blood. The source of these receptors is a man aged 40-49 years with active or convalescent COVID-19.

The rearrangement links TRBV30 to TRBJ2-7; 9 bases fit TRBD2. The CDR3 runs to 14 residues. Germline-derived CDR1 and CDR2 are GTSNPN and SVGIG (reference sequence). Trimming took 2 bases from V and 3 from J; bases not matched to a gene: 5. CDR3 nucleotide sequence: TGTGCCTGGAGTTGGACTAGCGCAGGCTACGAGCAGTACTTC. Its translation is CAWSWTSAGYEQYF.

V gene TRBV29-1 combines with J gene TRBJ1-2, with a weak D call TRBD1 (6 bases). The germline gives CDR1 SQVTM, CDR2 ANQGSEA. The CDR3 totals 12 residues. V was cut by 6 bases and J by 7 bases, with 15 bases left in between. CDR3 loop: CSVRPTGSGYTF. For the CDR3, the DNA is TGCAGCGTCCGCCCAACAGGGTCTGGCTACACCTTC. Based on the CDR3 plus reference TRBV29-1 and TRBJ1-2, the full variable domain is SAVISQKPSRDICQRGTSLTIQCQVDSQVTMMFWYRQQPGQSLTLIATANQGSEATYESGFVIDKFPISRPNLTFSTLTVSNMSPEDSSIYLCSVRPTGSGYTFGSGTRLTVV.

The genes are TRBV7-6 and TRBJ1-1; tentatively, D is TRBD1 (5 bases). V gave up 0 bases and J gave up 0 bases, with 11 bases separating them. In germline, CDR1 is SGHVS, CDR2 FNYEAQ. The CDR3 has 16 residues. The CDR3 DNA reads TGTGCCAGCAGCTTAGCGGGGGGGACCCTGAACACTGAAGCTTTCTTT. This sequence encodes CASSLAGGTLNTEAFF.

The chain has TRBV11-2 and TRBJ1-5; 11 positions agree with TRBD1. The CDR3 sequence is 17 residues long. In germline, CDR1 is SGHAT, CDR2 FQNNGV. Trimming cost V 5 bases and J 2 bases; bases outside gene matches: 8. The CDR3 coding sequence is TGTGCCAGCAGCCCCGGACAGGGGGCGTTGGGCAATCAGCCCCAGCATTTT. This gives the protein CASSPGQGALGNQPQHF.

The chain's CDR3 is CASSGLVQGQPQHF. The CDR3 bases are TGCGCCAGCAGTGGACTTGTACAGGGCCAGCCCCAGCATTTT. The chain recombines TRBV10-1 with TRBJ1-5; TRBD1 might be the D (6 bases). V lost 4 bases and J lost 7, with 14 bases in between. This CDR3 contains 14 residues. Germline V gene lookup returns CDR1 WNHNN and CDR2 SYGVQD (reference sequence).

The chain uses TRBV5-4 and TRBJ1-2; TRBD1 is a possible D gene (5 bases). This CDR3 is built from 15 residues. Germline CDR1 SGHNT, CDR2 YYREEE (reference sequence). V was shortened by 3 bases and J by 4 bases, with 16 bases between the two germline ends. This CDR3 reads CASSSDTPRIYGYTF. In DNA form, the CDR3 reads TGTGCCAGCAGCTCGGACACCCCAAGGATCTATGGCTACACCTTC. The variable domain in full, completed from reference TRBV5-4 and TRBJ1-2, reads ETGVTQSPTHLIKTRGQQVTLRCSSQSGHNTVSWYQQALGQGPQFIFQYYREEENGRGNFPPRFSGLQFPNYSSELNVNALELDDSALYLCASSSDTPRIYGYTFGSGTRLTVV.

V usage is TRBV28 and J usage is TRBJ2-3, with 8 nucleotides matching TRBD2. There are 14 residues in the CDR3. V lost 6 bases to trimming and J lost 0 bases; unmatched junction nucleotides: 2. Germline V gene sequence: CDR1 MDHEN, CDR2 SYDVKM. CDR3 DNA: TGTGCCAGCAGGGAGCGGGGGAGCACAGATACGCAGTATTTT. This encodes CASRERGSTDTQYF.

The chain employs TRBV28 and TRBJ2-5; D gene ambiguous. V lost 3 bases to trimming and J lost 1 base, with 6 bases between them. The CDR3 extends over 13 amino acids. Germline V lookup: CDR1 MDHEN, CDR2 SYDVKM. The CDR3 region has the DNA TGTGCCAGCAGTTTTAACAGCCAAGAGACCCAGTACTTC. Encoded protein: CASSFNSQETQYF.

J is TRBJ1-2 and V is TRBV5-6; D is ambiguous. This CDR3 is built from 15 residues. Germline CDR1 and CDR2: SGHDT and YYEEEE. The V and J ends lost 1 base and 8 bases respectively, with 18 bases between them. Here the CDR3 reads CASSLRRRIEEGYTF. Written as DNA, the CDR3 is TGTGCCAGCAGCTTGAGACGACGGATCGAGGAAGGCTACACCTTC.

The V call is TRBV5-1, the J call TRBJ2-7; TRBD1 is a possible D gene (6 bases). CDR3 size: 16 residues. The V gene's germline CDR1 is SGHRS and CDR2 YFSETQ. V was cut by 4 bases and J by 5 bases, with 22 bases left in between. In DNA form, the CDR3 reads TGCGCCAGCAGCAGGGGGACCTCCGGTCCGACCCACGAGCAGTACTTC. Its translation is CASSRGTSGPTHEQYF.

The CDR3 here is CASSMSSGRMNTEAFF. CDR3 DNA: TGTGCCAGTAGTATGAGCAGTGGGCGCATGAACACTGAAGCTTTCTTT. This chain uses TRBV19 with TRBJ1-1; the D is unclear. The V gene lost 3 bases and the J gene lost 0 bases, with 14 bases spanning the gap. CDR1 and CDR2 from the germline V gene are LNHDA and SQIVND (reference sequence). This CDR3 contains 16 residues.

The chain employs TRBV27 and TRBJ1-2; TRBD1 agrees at 7 bases. The germline V gene has CDR1 MNHEY and CDR2 SMNVEV (reference sequence). Germline trimming cut 6 bases from V and 4 bases from J; bases unmatched to any gene: 8. The CDR3 sequence is 14 residues long. The DNA for the CDR3 is TGTGCCAGCAGAACTTACAGGGGCGTCTATGGCTACACCTTC. Translation: CASRTYRGVYGYTF.

The chain joins TRBV30 to TRBJ1-4, with a tentative D call TRBD1 (5 bases). Germline values: CDR1 GTSNPN, CDR2 SVGIG (reference sequence). V lost 1 base and J 4 bases, leaving 13 bases between the germline ends. The CDR3 has 15 residues. CDR3 protein: CAWSGGRGNNEKLFF. CDR3 nucleotides: TGTGCCTGGAGTGGGGGGAGGGGTAATAATGAAAAACTGTTTTTT. Full variable domain (rest looked up from reference TRBV30 and TRBJ1-4): SQTIHQWPATLVQPVGSPLSLECTVEGTSNPNLYWYRQAAGRGLQLLFYSVGIGQISSEVPQNLSASRPQDRQFILSSKKLLLSDSGFYLCAWSGGRGNNEKLFFGSGTQLSVL.

The rearrangement uses TRBV12-3 or TRBV12-4 and TRBJ1-1; possible D gene TRBD1, 6 bases. This CDR3 comprises 13 residues. V shed 5 bases and J shed 4 bases, with 11 bases lying between them. CDR3 protein: CASSGQLGTEAFF. As DNA, the CDR3 is TGTGCCAGCAGTGGACAGTTAGGCACTGAAGCTTTCTTT.

V gene TRBV9 combines with J gene TRBJ1-1; D is unclear. The germline gives CDR1 SGDLS, CDR2 YYNGEE. V was shortened by 2 bases and J by 7 bases, with 9 bases between the two germline ends. The CDR3 totals 12 residues. The CDR3 coding sequence is TGTGCCAGCAGCGTGCACCCTAATGAAGCTTTCTTT. It translates to CASSVHPNEAFF.

This sequence joins TRBV9 and TRBJ2-7, with TRBD2 as a possible D gene (6 bases). V shed 4 bases and J shed 3 bases, with 17 bases lying between them. The CDR3 has 15 residues. Germline V lookup: CDR1 SGDLS, CDR2 YYNGEE. Written as DNA, the CDR3 is TGTGCCAGCAGCTTAGAGGGGACTGGTCTCTACGAGCAGTACTTC. Protein: CASSLEGTGLYEQYF.

This clone was counted a few times. This chain uses TRBV27 with TRBJ2-7, with 8 nucleotides matching TRBD1. V trimming: 7 bases; J trimming: 6 bases; junction bases outside the gene matches: 5. From germline, CDR1 is MNHEY and CDR2 SMNVEV (reference sequence). This CDR3 is 12 amino acids long. The CDR3 region has the DNA TGTGCCAGCAAGGGACAGGTTGGCGAGCAGTACTTC. Protein sequence: CASKGQVGEQYF.

The chain recombines TRBV10-1 with TRBJ1-6, with D possibly matching TRBD1 (6 bases). Germline CDR1 reads WNHNN; CDR2 reads SYGVQD (reference sequence). With 4 bases removed from V and 0 bases from J, the gap between germline ends came to 16 bases. CDR3 length equals 18 residues. CDR3 sequence: CASSGTGRQSSYNSPLHF. Written as DNA, the CDR3 is TGCGCCAGCAGTGGCACAGGGCGACAGAGCTCCTATAATTCACCCCTCCACTTT.

V gene TRBV7-2 combines with J gene TRBJ1-2, with D possibly TRBD1 on 5 matching bases. This CDR3 is built from 16 residues. V shed 1 base and J shed 4 bases, with 16 bases lying between them. The germline CDR1 and CDR2 sequences are SGHTA and FQGNSA. The CDR3 coding sequence is TGTGCCAGCAGCTTAGGACCGGGGGGAGGAATCTATGGCTACACCTTC. Translating gives CASSLGPGGGIYGYTF.

V usage is TRBV7-9 and J usage is TRBJ1-5; D call uncertain. The germline V and J ends were trimmed by 2 bases and 3 bases, with 2 bases remaining between them. This CDR3 comprises 12 residues. Germline-derived CDR1 and CDR2 are SEHNR and FQNEAQ (reference sequence). The CDR3 region is CASSLHNQPQHF. The CDR3 DNA sequence: TGTGCCAGCAGCTTACACAATCAGCCCCAGCATTTT.

This rearrangement joins TRBV11-2 to TRBJ2-1, with D tentatively TRBD2 (5 bases). V lost 10 bases to trimming and J lost 7 bases, with 14 bases between them. The germline gives CDR1 SGHAT, CDR2 FQNNGV. The CDR3 sequence is 12 residues long. This CDR3 reads CATIRERNEQFF. The CDR3 DNA reads TGTGCCACCATTCGGGAAAGGAATGAGCAGTTCTTC. The full variable domain, with the rest looked up from reference TRBV11-2 and TRBJ2-1, is EAGVAQSPRYKIIEKRQSVAFWCNPISGHATLYWYQQILGQGPKLLIQFQNNGVVDDSQLPKDRFSAERLKGVDSTLKIQPAKLEDSAVYLCATIRERNEQFFGPGTRLTVL.

The chain recombines TRBV6-6 with TRBJ2-3; D ambiguous. The germline V gene encodes CDR1 MNHNY and CDR2 SVGAGI (reference sequence). The CDR3 spans 16 residues. V was clipped by 2 bases and J by 1 base, with 13 bases between them. The CDR3 loop is CASSYPPSPGTDTQYF. The CDR3 region has the DNA TGTGCCAGCAGTTACCCTCCTTCCCCAGGCACAGATACGCAGTATTTT.